These 7 T cell receptor beta chains were all obtained from the same sample, sequenced in a study of blood T cells in healthy people across ages. Using a J-beta primer mix together with a sample-barcoded 5' primer, a second PCR was run for roughly 6 to 11 cycles. TCRdb used MiXCR to reprocess the 5' RACE reads, holding one entry per CDR3 protein. Seen here are around 1,000,000 distinct CDR3 sequences, approximately 25% observed once, and the top ten hold approximately 0.75%. The same data also went into a second study, on T cells of mothers and their children.

The sequencing input was blood. Receptors were obtained from a girl under 10 years old in good health.

A few counts support this clonotype. This rearrangement joins TRBV18 to TRBJ1-4; D possibly corresponds to TRBD1 (6 bases). This CDR3 comprises 16 residues. Germline CDR1 KGHSH, CDR2 LQKENI. Trimming shortened V by 4 bases and J by 5 bases, and 17 bases separated the two germline ends. CDR3 nucleotide sequence: TGTGCCAGCTCACGAAACAAGGGGGTAGAGAATGAAAAACTGTTTTTT. Protein product: CASSRNKGVENEKLFF.

This clonotype was counted a few times. V usage is TRBV5-6 and J usage is TRBJ2-2; maybe TRBD2 (7 bases). Trimming took off 4 bases at V and 8 bases at J, with 27 bases between the two ends. CDR3 length equals 18 residues. Germline loops: CDR1 SGHDT, CDR2 YYEEEE. CDR3 coding DNA: TGTGCCAGCAGCGAGAGTACCGTCCGGGGGGCGCTGAATGGGGAGCTGTTTTTT. Amino acids: CASSESTVRGALNGELFF.

This chain uses TRBV7-9 with TRBJ2-3; the D is unclear. Germline loops: CDR1 SEHNR, CDR2 FQNEAQ (reference sequence). V was pared by 5 bases and J by 5 bases, with 11 bases between. This CDR3 region has 13 residues. The CDR3 region is CASSPPWEDTQYF. CDR3 sequence (DNA): TGTGCCAGCAGCCCTCCGTGGGAAGATACGCAGTATTTT.

A few counts support this clonotype. This chain uses TRBV20-1 with TRBJ2-1; tentatively, D is TRBD2 (7 bases). The CDR3 loop spans 16 amino acids. Between the trimmed V and J ends, which lost 1 base and 3 bases, there was a span of 16 bases. Germline CDR1 reads DFQATT; CDR2 reads SNEGSKA (reference sequence). This CDR3 is CSARALGAGVYNEQFF. The CDR3 DNA sequence: TGCAGTGCTAGAGCCCTGGGGGCGGGAGTCTACAATGAGCAGTTCTTC.

The chain recombines TRBV6-2 or TRBV6-3 with TRBJ2-5; D may correspond to TRBD1 or TRBD2 (5 bases each). Trimming removed 8 bases from V and 5 bases from J, with 21 bases in between. Germline-derived CDR1 and CDR2 are MNHEY and SVGEGT. The CDR3 totals 15 residues. The CDR3 DNA reads as TGTGCCAGCGGGCAGCCGGGACCCCTGGGGGAGACCCAGTACTTC. Protein sequence: CASGQPGPLGETQYF.

This clonotype was detected only a few times. In nucleotides, the CDR3 is TGTGCCAGCAGCTTACAACGCGAGCAGTACTTC. Protein: CASSLQREQYF. V and J are TRBV7-9 and TRBJ2-7; D is unresolved. Germline CDR1 reads SEHNR; CDR2 reads FQNEAQ (reference sequence). Trimming removed 2 bases from V and 6 bases from J, with 5 bases in between. CDR3 size: 11 residues.

In DNA form, the CDR3 reads TGTGCCAGCAGCGTAGCGGGGCCGTACGAGCAGTACTTC. Its translation: CASSVAGPYEQYF. V usage is TRBV12-3 or TRBV12-4 and J usage is TRBJ2-7; 8 bases align to TRBD2. The CDR3 is 13 residues long. Germline trimming cut 6 bases from V and 4 bases from J; bases unmatched to any gene: 5.